Listed below are T cell receptor beta chains from one sample, sequenced in a study of blood T cell repertoires in COVID-19. TCRdb's copy holds only in-frame clones and misses some; the assay was immunoSEQ multiplex PCR. The sample holds 130,000 to 150,000 clones, about 80% seen once. The material sequenced was peripheral blood. The receptors derive from a man aged 65 to 85 who had recovered from COVID-19. CDR3s include the opening cysteine and the closing phenylalanine or tryptophan. The order of the fields is CDR3 protein, CDR3 DNA, clone size, J gene, V gene, D gene. The D gene is left open where the match is weak. The size of a clone is reported for some rows only, either as once, few or many, or as a class for expanded clones.

CDR3: CASSIDGAGGSSYNEQFF
DNA: TGTGCCAGTAGTATAGACGGCGCGGGGGGGAGCTCCTACAATGAGCAGTTCTTC
size: -
J: TRBJ2-1
V: TRBV19
D: TRBD2

CDR3: CASSDSGTYSPLHF
DNA: TGTGCCAGCAGCGACAGCGGGACGTATTCACCCCTCCACTTT
size: -
J: TRBJ1-6
V: TRBV7-2
D: -

CDR3: CATADRANTGELFF
DNA: TGTGCCACCGCGGACAGGGCGAACACCGGGGAGCTGTTTTTT
size: -
J: TRBJ2-2
V: TRBV27
D: TRBD1

CDR3: CAWSPGPGTEAFF
DNA: TGTGCCTGGAGTCCGGGCCCGGGGACTGAAGCTTTCTTT
size: -
J: TRBJ1-1
V: TRBV30
D: -

CDR3: CASSNPPPASRPYEQYF
DNA: TGTGCCAGTAGTAACCCCCCCCCGGCTAGCCGGCCCTACGAGCAGTACTTC
size: -
J: TRBJ2-7
V: TRBV19
D: -

CDR3: CASSTGPYEQYF
DNA: TGTGCCAGCTCAACAGGGCCCTACGAGCAGTACTTC
size: -
J: TRBJ2-7
V: TRBV18
D: -

CDR3: CASSSILEAAKNIQYF
DNA: TGTGCCAGCAGCTCGATATTAGAGGCAGCCAAAAACATTCAGTACTTC
size: once
J: TRBJ2-4
V: TRBV5-4
D: -

CDR3: CASRLLFIGGVSNTEAFF
DNA: TGTGCAAGTCGCTTATTATTCATAGGGGGGGTATCGAACACTGAAGCTTTCTTT
size: -
J: TRBJ1-1
V: TRBV12-2
D: -

CDR3: CASSGQGGVQPQHF
DNA: TGTGCCAGCAGCGGACAGGGCGGCGTGCAGCCCCAGCATTTT
size: -
J: TRBJ1-5
V: TRBV6-2/TRBV6-3
D: TRBD1

CDR3: CASGTSERETQYF
DNA: TGTGCCAGCGGGACTAGCGAGAGAGAGACCCAGTACTTC
size: -
J: TRBJ2-5
V: TRBV27
D: TRBD2

CDR3: CASSLTYGGEAFF
DNA: TGTGCCAGCAGCTTAACGTATGGAGGTGAAGCTTTCTTT
size: -
J: TRBJ1-1
V: TRBV7-3
D: -

CDR3: CASSRTSGTNTGELFF
DNA: TGTGCCAGCAGTCGGACTAGCGGAACGAACACCGGGGAGCTGTTTTTT
size: -
J: TRBJ2-2
V: TRBV6-6
D: TRBD2

CDR3: CASAGYSRRAGELFF
DNA: TGTGCCAGCGCGGGATATAGTAGGCGGGCCGGGGAGCTGTTTTTT
size: few
J: TRBJ2-2
V: TRBV6-5
D: -

CDR3: CASSVEGRNADEKLFF
DNA: TGTGCCAGCAGCGTAGAAGGGAGGAACGCAGATGAAAAACTGTTTTTT
size: -
J: TRBJ1-4
V: TRBV9
D: -

CDR3: CASSPAWEKRRGEQFF
DNA: TGTGCCAGCAGTCCCGCGTGGGAGAAGCGGAGGGGTGAGCAGTTCTTC
size: -
J: TRBJ2-1
V: TRBV7-9
D: -

CDR3: CAWGQTFGAEKLFF
DNA: TGTGCCTGGGGGCAGACATTTGGGGCTGAAAAACTGTTTTTT
size: medium-sized
J: TRBJ1-4
V: TRBV30
D: -

CDR3: CASSQGEQASNQPQHF
DNA: TGTGCCAGCAGCCAGGGGGAACAGGCTAGCAATCAGCCCCAGCATTTT
size: -
J: TRBJ1-5
V: TRBV7-9
D: TRBD1

CDR3: CASSPRLYNEQFF
DNA: TGTGCCAGCTCACCACGGCTGTACAATGAGCAGTTCTTC
size: -
J: TRBJ2-1
V: TRBV18
D: -

CDR3: CASGRNVGETQYF
DNA: TGTGCCAGCGGCCGCAACGTCGGGGAGACCCAGTACTTC
size: -
J: TRBJ2-5
V: TRBV6-2/TRBV6-3
D: -

CDR3: CASRETAQETQYF
DNA: TGTGCCAGCAGGGAGACAGCGCAAGAGACCCAGTACTTC
size: few
J: TRBJ2-5
V: TRBV6-5
D: -

CDR3: CAWARLRLAANTGELFF
DNA: TGTGCCTGGGCGAGGTTGAGACTAGCGGCAAACACCGGGGAGCTGTTTTTT
size: -
J: TRBJ2-2
V: TRBV30
D: TRBD2

CDR3: CASSVVGGGPGLAGGHGELFF
DNA: TGTGCCAGCAGCGTAGTAGGAGGAGGCCCGGGACTAGCGGGAGGGCACGGGGAGCTGTTTTTT
size: -
J: TRBJ2-2
V: TRBV9
D: TRBD2

CDR3: CASSLLLSGGNNEQFF
DNA: TGTGCCAGCAGCTTATTATTAAGCGGGGGCAACAATGAGCAGTTCTTC
size: few
J: TRBJ2-1
V: TRBV7-9
D: TRBD2

CDR3: CASSSQGEYEQYF
DNA: TGTGCCAGCAGTTCGCAGGGGGAATACGAGCAGTACTTC
size: few
J: TRBJ2-7
V: TRBV27
D: TRBD1

CDR3: CASSPKAGGFHEQYF
DNA: TGTGCCAGCAGCCCCAAAGCGGGAGGTTTCCACGAGCAGTACTTC
size: -
J: TRBJ2-7
V: TRBV7-2
D: TRBD2

CDR3: CSVEGSVKSSYEQYF
DNA: TGCAGCGTTGAAGGTAGCGTTAAGAGCTCCTACGAGCAGTACTTC
size: few
J: TRBJ2-7
V: TRBV29-1
D: -

CDR3: CATSDPRTEQETQYF
DNA: TGTGCCACCAGTGATCCGAGAACAGAACAAGAGACCCAGTACTTC
size: -
J: TRBJ2-5
V: TRBV24-1
D: -

CDR3: CASSSRLGYEQYF
DNA: TGTGCCAGCAGCTCGAGGTTGGGCTACGAGCAGTACTTC
size: -
J: TRBJ2-7
V: TRBV5-6
D: -

CDR3: CASSPGGAGEAFF
DNA: TGTGCCAGCAGTCCAGGGGGCGCGGGTGAAGCTTTCTTT
size: -
J: TRBJ1-1
V: TRBV2
D: TRBD1

CDR3: CASSGRWRVIGF
DNA: TGCGCCAGCAGTGGTAGGTGGAGGGTCATAGGGTTC
size: few
J: TRBJ2-7
V: TRBV10-1
D: -

CDR3: CASSDGRGLSFYEQYF
DNA: TGTGCCAGCAGTGACGGTAGGGGACTTTCCTTCTACGAGCAGTACTTC
size: many
J: TRBJ2-7
V: TRBV6-1
D: -

CDR3: CAWTERTYQETQYF
DNA: TGTGCCTGGACCGAGCGGACTTACCAAGAGACCCAGTACTTC
size: -
J: TRBJ2-5
V: TRBV30
D: -

CDR3: CASSLPGGYEQYF
DNA: TGTGCCAGCAGCTTACCAGGAGGCTACGAGCAGTACTTC
size: -
J: TRBJ2-7
V: TRBV7-2
D: -

CDR3: CASSSTGTPNTGELFF
DNA: TGTGCCAGCAGCTCGACCGGGACACCGAACACCGGGGAGCTGTTTTTT
size: few
J: TRBJ2-2
V: TRBV9
D: -

CDR3: CASKLLVTHEQYF
DNA: TGTGCCAGCAAATTACTAGTCACCCACGAGCAGTACTTC
size: -
J: TRBJ2-7
V: TRBV27
D: -

CDR3: CASSLGPSGSVRDEQYF
DNA: TGCGCCAGCAGCTTGGGACCTAGCGGGAGTGTAAGGGACGAGCAGTACTTC
size: -
J: TRBJ2-7
V: TRBV5-1
D: TRBD2